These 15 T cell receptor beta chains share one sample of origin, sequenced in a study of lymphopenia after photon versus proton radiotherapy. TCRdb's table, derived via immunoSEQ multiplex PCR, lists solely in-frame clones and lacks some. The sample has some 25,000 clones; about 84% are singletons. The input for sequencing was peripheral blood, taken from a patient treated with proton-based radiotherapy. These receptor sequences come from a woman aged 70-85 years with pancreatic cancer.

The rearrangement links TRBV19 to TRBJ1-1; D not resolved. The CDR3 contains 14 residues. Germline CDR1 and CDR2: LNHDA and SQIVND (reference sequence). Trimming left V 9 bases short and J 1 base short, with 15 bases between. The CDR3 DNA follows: TGTGCCAGCACCCAGATAGGGCGGAACACTGAAGCTTTCTTT. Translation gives CASTQIGRNTEAFF.

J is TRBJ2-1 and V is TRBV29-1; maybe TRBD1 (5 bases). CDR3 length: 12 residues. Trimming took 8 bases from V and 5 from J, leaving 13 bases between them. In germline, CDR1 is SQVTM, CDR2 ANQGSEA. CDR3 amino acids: CSTRVGHNEQFF. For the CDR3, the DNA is TGCAGCACCCGGGTGGGGCACAATGAGCAGTTCTTC.

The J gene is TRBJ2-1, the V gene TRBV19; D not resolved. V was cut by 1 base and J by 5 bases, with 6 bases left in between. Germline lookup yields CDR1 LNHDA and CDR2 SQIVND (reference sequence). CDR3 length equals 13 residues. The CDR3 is CASSIGSNNEQFF. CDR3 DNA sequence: TGTGCCAGTAGTATAGGATCTAACAATGAGCAGTTCTTC.

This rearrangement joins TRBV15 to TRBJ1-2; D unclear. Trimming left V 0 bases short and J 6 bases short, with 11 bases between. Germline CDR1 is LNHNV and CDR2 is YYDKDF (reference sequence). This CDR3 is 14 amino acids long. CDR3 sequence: CATSRDQAPDGYTF. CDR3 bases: TGTGCCACCAGCAGAGATCAGGCGCCAGATGGCTACACCTTC.

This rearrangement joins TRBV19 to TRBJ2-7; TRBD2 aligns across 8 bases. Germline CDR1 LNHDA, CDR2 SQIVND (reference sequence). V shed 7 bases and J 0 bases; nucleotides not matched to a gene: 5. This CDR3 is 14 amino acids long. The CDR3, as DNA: TGTGCCAGTAAGTTTGCGGGGGGCTCCTACGAGCAGTACTTC. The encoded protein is CASKFAGGSYEQYF.

The CDR3 coding sequence is TGTGCCAGCAGCTACCGGGACGTTGAAAAACTGTTTTTT. Protein sequence: CASSYRDVEKLFF. The V gene is TRBV7-9, the J gene TRBJ1-4; D is possibly TRBD1 (5 bases). Germline CDR1 is SEHNR and CDR2 is FQNEAQ (reference sequence). Trimming pared 4 bases from V and 7 bases from J, leaving 10 bases between. CDR3 length: 13 residues.

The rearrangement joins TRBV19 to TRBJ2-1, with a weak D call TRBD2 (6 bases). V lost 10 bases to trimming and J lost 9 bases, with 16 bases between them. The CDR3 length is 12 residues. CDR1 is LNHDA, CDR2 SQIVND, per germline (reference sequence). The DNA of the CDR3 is TGTGCCACGCGCACCGGGGACTTTGAGCAGTTCTTC. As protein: CATRTGDFEQFF.

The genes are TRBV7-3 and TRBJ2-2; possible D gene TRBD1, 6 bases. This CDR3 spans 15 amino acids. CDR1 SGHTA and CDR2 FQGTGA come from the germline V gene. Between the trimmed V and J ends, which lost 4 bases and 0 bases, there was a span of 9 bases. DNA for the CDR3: TGTGCCAGCAGCTCGACAGGTTCGAACACCGGGGAGCTGTTTTTT. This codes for CASSSTGSNTGELFF.

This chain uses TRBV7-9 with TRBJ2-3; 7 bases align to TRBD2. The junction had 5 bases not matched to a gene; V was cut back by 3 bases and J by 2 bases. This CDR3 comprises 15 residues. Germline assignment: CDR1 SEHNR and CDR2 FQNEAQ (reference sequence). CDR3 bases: TGTGCCAGCAGCTTCGCGGGAGCTGACACAGATACGCAGTATTTT. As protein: CASSFAGADTDTQYF. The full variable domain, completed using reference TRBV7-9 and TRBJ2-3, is DTGVSQNPRHKITKRGQNVTFRCDPISEHNRLYWYRQTLGQGPEFLTYFQNEAQLEKSRLLSDRFSAERPKGSFSTLEIQRTEQGDSAMYLCASSFAGADTDTQYFGPGTRLTVL.

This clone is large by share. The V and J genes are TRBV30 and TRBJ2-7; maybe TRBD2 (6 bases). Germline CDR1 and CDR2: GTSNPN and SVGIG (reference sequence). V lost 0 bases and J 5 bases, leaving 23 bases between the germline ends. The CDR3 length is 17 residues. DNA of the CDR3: TGTGCCTGGAGTGTCTATGGCATAGGGTCTAGCGTCAACGAGCAGTACTTC. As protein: CAWSVYGIGSSVNEQYF.

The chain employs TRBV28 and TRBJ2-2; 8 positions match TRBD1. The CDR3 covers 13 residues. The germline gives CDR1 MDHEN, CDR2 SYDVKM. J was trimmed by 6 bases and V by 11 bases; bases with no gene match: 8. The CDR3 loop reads CAGKTGGSGELFF. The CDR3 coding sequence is TGTGCCGGTAAAACAGGGGGGTCCGGGGAGCTGTTTTTT.

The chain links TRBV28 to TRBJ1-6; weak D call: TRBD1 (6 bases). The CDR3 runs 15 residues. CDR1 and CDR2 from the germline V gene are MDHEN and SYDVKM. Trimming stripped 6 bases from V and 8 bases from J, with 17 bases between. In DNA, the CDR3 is TGTGCCAGCAGCCCCTTCGGGGGCAGGGATTCACCCCTCCACTTT. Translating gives CASSPFGGRDSPLHF.

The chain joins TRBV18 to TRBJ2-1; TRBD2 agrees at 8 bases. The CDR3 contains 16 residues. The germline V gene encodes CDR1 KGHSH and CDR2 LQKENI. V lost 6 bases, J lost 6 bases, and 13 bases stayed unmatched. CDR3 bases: TGTGCCAGCTCTCGAATGACGGGAGGGGAAGGCAATGAGCAGTTCTTC. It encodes CASSRMTGGEGNEQFF.

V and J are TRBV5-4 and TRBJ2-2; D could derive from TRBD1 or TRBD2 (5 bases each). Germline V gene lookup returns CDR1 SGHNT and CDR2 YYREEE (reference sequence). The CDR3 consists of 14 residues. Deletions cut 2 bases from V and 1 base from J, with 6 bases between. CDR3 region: CASSFGGNTGELFF. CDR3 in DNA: TGTGCCAGCAGCTTTGGGGGGAACACCGGGGAGCTGTTTTTT.

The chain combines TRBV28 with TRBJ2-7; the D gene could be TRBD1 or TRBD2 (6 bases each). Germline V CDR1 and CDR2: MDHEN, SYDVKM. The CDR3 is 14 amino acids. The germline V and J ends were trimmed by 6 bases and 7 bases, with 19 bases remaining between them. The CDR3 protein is CASRSEGGLKEQYF. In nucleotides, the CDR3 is TGTGCCAGCAGATCCGAAGGGGGGCTGAAAGAGCAGTACTTC.